This passage covers 21 T cell receptor beta chains from one sample sequenced in a study of spatial heterogeneity in lung cancer. Study results and limitations: Higher tumor mutation counts went along with higher counts of expanded intratumoral alpha and beta TCRs.

These receptors' antigens are unknown. In TCRdb, the 5' RACE reads were re-called with MiXCR into one record per CDR3 protein. The table records 18,000 or so distinct CDR3 sequences, 5.8% of them present only once. Indicated time point: sample taken at primary tumor resection. Sequenced here: lung tumor tissue, sampled at surgery. These receptors all stem from a female donor with early-stage non-small cell lung cancer.

This clonotype was recorded many times. This beta chain slipped into a library made for alpha chains as a stray read, so its size is not meaningful. The gene calls are TRBV6-5 and TRBJ2-7; D may be TRBD2 (6 bases). The germline V and J ends were trimmed by 0 bases and 4 bases, with 13 bases remaining between them. Germline V gene sequence: CDR1 MNHEY, CDR2 SVGAGI. The CDR3 is 15 amino acids. The chain's CDR3 is CASSYSTASAYEQYF. The CDR3 DNA reads TGTGCCAGCAGTTACTCGACGGCTAGCGCTTACGAGCAGTACTTC.

This clonotype has a count of ten or more. A library made for alpha chains picked up this beta chain off target, so its size means little. The V call is TRBV12-3 or TRBV12-4, the J call TRBJ2-7; D gene uncertain. The CDR3 totals 15 residues. V was trimmed by 6 bases and J by 0 bases, leaving 15 bases between them. DNA of the CDR3: TGTGCCAGCAGCGCCGACCGAGTTAGCTCCTACGAGCAGTACTTC. As protein: CASSADRVSSYEQYF.

This clonotype was counted many times. Because this beta chain is a stray read in a library intended to capture alpha chains, its abundance should not be given much weight. The rearrangement joins TRBV11-3 to TRBJ2-2; D unclear. CDR1 SGHNT and CDR2 YENEEA come from the germline V gene. With 3 bases removed from V and 7 bases from J, the gap between germline ends came to 3 bases. This CDR3 comprises 11 residues. CDR3 sequence reads: CASSLHGELFF. CDR3 DNA sequence: TGTGCCAGCAGCTTGCACGGGGAGCTGTTTTTT.

This clonotype was observed at least ten times. This beta chain slipped into a library made for alpha chains as a stray read, so its size is not meaningful. The rearrangement joins TRBV10-3 to TRBJ1-5, with D maybe TRBD1 (5 bases). CDR3 length: 13 amino acids. Germline lookup yields CDR1 ENHRY and CDR2 SYGVKD. Trimming cost V 7 bases and J 4 bases, with 11 bases left between them. The CDR3 coding sequence is TGTGCCATCACATCACAGGAAAATCAGCCCCAGCATTTT. It codes for CAITSQENQPQHF.

This clonotype was recorded many times. Because this beta chain is a stray read in a library intended to capture alpha chains, its abundance should not be given much weight. The chain uses TRBV12-3 or TRBV12-4 and TRBJ1-4; 7 bases fit TRBD1. After removal of 3 bases from V and 3 bases from J, the junction contained 1 base not matched to a gene. The CDR3 is 14 residues long. CDR3 in DNA: TGTGCCAGCAGTTTCCAGGGGGCTAATGAAAAACTGTTTTTT. Translating it yields CASSFQGANEKLFF.

Details on this clonotype: A single base separates this from a much larger clone, so it may be a read error. The library was prepared for alpha chains; this beta chain is a stray read, so its frequency means little. The chain combines TRBV2 with TRBJ1-4, with 10 bases aligning to TRBD1. The CDR3 totals 15 residues. Germline loops: CDR1 SNHLY, CDR2 FYNNEI. The CDR3 nucleotides are TGTACCAGCAGCCAGGGGACAGGGGTTAATGAAAAACTGTTTTTT. Residues: CTSSQGTGVNEKLFF.

This clonotype has a count of ten or more. This beta chain represents an off-target read in a library built for alpha chains; its size is of limited meaning. The chain has TRBV12-3 or TRBV12-4 and TRBJ2-7; D may match TRBD1 or TRBD2 (5 bases each). The CDR3 contains 15 residues. The V end was cut by 4 bases, the J end by 2 bases, with 15 bases between. The CDR3 protein is CASSSERDPTYEQYF. The CDR3, as DNA: TGTGCCAGCAGTTCAGAAAGGGACCCAACCTACGAGCAGTACTTC.

This clonotype came up many times. Being off target in a library aimed at alpha chains, this beta chain has a size of little meaning. The rearrangement joins TRBV5-6 to TRBJ1-5; no clear D. The CDR3 sequence is 13 residues long. The germline V and J ends were trimmed by 4 bases and 1 base, with 6 bases remaining between them. Germline CDR1 and CDR2: SGHDT and YYEEEE. The CDR3, as DNA: TGTGCCAGCAGCCCGGACAGCAATCAGCCCCAGCATTTT. It encodes CASSPDSNQPQHF.

A few counts support this clonotype. The library was designed around alpha chains, so this beta chain is a stray read whose abundance carries little weight. The CDR3 protein is CASSLLTDTQYF. In DNA form, the CDR3 reads TGTGCCAGCAGTTTACTCACAGATACGCAGTATTTT. V is TRBV28 and J is TRBJ2-3; no clear D. The CDR3 runs 12 residues. V lost 2 bases and J lost 2, with 2 bases in between. Germline V gene sequence: CDR1 MDHEN, CDR2 SYDVKM.

To note about this clonotype: Since it is a stray read in a library aimed at alpha chains, this beta chain has a size that is not meaningful. The gene calls are TRBV5-1 and TRBJ2-1; D not resolved. Trimming removed 3 bases at V and 4 bases at J, with 8 bases between. This CDR3 spans 13 amino acids. Germline V gene lookup returns CDR1 SGHRS and CDR2 YFSETQ. The CDR3 is CASSSSEYNEQFF. The CDR3 nucleotides are TGCGCCAGCAGCTCTTCTGAGTACAATGAGCAGTTCTTC.

By share, this clonotype ranks as medium-sized. This beta chain turned up in a library designed for alpha chains; as an off-target read, its abundance says little. The chain has TRBV5-4 and TRBJ2-3; 8 positions match TRBD2. The CDR3 has 16 residues. Germline V gives CDR1 SGHNT, CDR2 YYREEE (reference sequence). The junction had 4 bases not matched to a gene; V was cut back by 1 base and J by 0 bases. The CDR3 DNA sequence: TGTGCCAGCAGCTTGAAACTAGCGGCTAGCACAGATACGCAGTATTTT. This gives the protein CASSLKLAASTDTQYF.

This clonotype showed up many times. The library was designed around alpha chains, so this beta chain is a stray read whose abundance carries little weight. The J gene is TRBJ2-5, the V gene TRBV15; TRBD2 might be the D (5 bases). Between the trimmed V and J ends, which lost 0 bases and 7 bases, there was a span of 15 bases. Germline V gene lookup returns CDR1 LNHNV and CDR2 YYDKDF (reference sequence). The CDR3 length is 15 residues. CDR3 nucleotides: TGTGCCACCAGCAGAGATAACTCTCGCCGGGGGACCCAGTACTTC. Its translation is CATSRDNSRRGTQYF.

Concerning this clonotype: The library was built for alpha chains, so this beta chain is an off-target read and its size means little. This chain links TRBV20-1 with TRBJ2-7; D possibly corresponds to TRBD2 (6 bases). Trimming removed 4 bases from V and 7 bases from J, with 14 bases in between. This CDR3 has 12 residues. Germline CDR1 is DFQATT and CDR2 is SNEGSKA (reference sequence). The CDR3 protein is CSAKSGVREQYF. CDR3 coding DNA: TGCAGTGCTAAATCGGGGGTGAGGGAGCAGTACTTC.

This clonotype was detected many times. Found in a library prepared for alpha chains, this beta chain is an off-target read, and its abundance has little meaning. The chain has TRBV5-1 and TRBJ1-1; D is uncertain. CDR3 size: 13 residues. Trimming pared 0 bases from V and 1 base from J, leaving 4 bases between. CDR1 is SGHRS and CDR2 is YFSETQ in the germline V gene. CDR3 sequence: CASSLEKNTEAFF. The DNA for the CDR3 is TGCGCCAGCAGCTTGGAAAAGAACACTGAAGCTTTCTTT.

This clonotype came up many times. In a library made to pick up alpha chains, this beta chain is a stray read with a size that means little. The chain recombines TRBV9 with TRBJ2-1; 9 positions match TRBD2. Germline-derived CDR1 and CDR2 are SGDLS and YYNGEE. This CDR3 has 16 residues. After removal of 5 bases from V and 6 bases from J, the junction contained 12 bases not matched to a gene. CDR3: CASSGDSGRLGNEQFF. CDR3 in DNA: TGTGCCAGCAGTGGGGATAGCGGGAGACTCGGCAATGAGCAGTTCTTC.

Comment on this clonotype: The library was designed around alpha chains, so this beta chain is a stray read whose abundance carries little weight. CDR3 loop: CASSLKTGARSPLHF. DNA for the CDR3: TGTGCCAGCAGTTTAAAGACAGGGGCTCGTTCACCCCTCCACTTT. The chain has TRBV6-5 and TRBJ1-6; 8 bases agree with TRBD1. The V gene end was trimmed by 4 bases and the J gene end by 9 bases; junction bases not matched to a gene: 8. There are 15 residues in the CDR3. Germline V lookup: CDR1 MNHEY, CDR2 SVGAGI.

This clonotype was seen ten or more times. Being off target in a library aimed at alpha chains, this beta chain has a size of little meaning. The rearrangement joins TRBV7-8 to TRBJ1-4, with 8 positions matching TRBD1. CDR1 SGHVS and CDR2 FQNEAQ come from the germline V gene. After removal of 4 bases from V and 7 bases from J, the junction contained 5 bases not matched to a gene. The CDR3 is 14 amino acids. CDR3 in amino acids: CASSYQDRAEKLFF. The CDR3, as DNA: TGTGCCAGCAGCTATCAGGACAGGGCTGAAAAACTGTTTTTT.

This clonotype was detected ten times or more. Within a library made for alpha chains, this beta chain is off target, and its count is uninformative. The rearrangement uses TRBV5-1 and TRBJ2-3, with D perhaps matching TRBD2 (6 bases). The V gene lost 4 bases and the J gene lost 5 bases, with 11 bases spanning the gap. Germline-derived CDR1 and CDR2 are SGHRS and YFSETQ. This CDR3 comprises 13 residues. CDR3 loop: CASSLTGEDTQYF. The CDR3 DNA follows: TGCGCCAGCAGCCTGACGGGGGAAGATACGCAGTATTTT.

In this sample, this clonotype turned up a few times. This beta chain is off target for a library built for alpha chains, so its abundance means little. V is TRBV20-1 and J is TRBJ2-1; D gene ambiguous. Trimming pared 0 bases from V and 0 bases from J, leaving 12 bases between. CDR1 is DFQATT, CDR2 SNEGSKA, per germline (reference sequence). The CDR3 is made up of 16 amino acids. CDR3 DNA: TGCAGTGCTAGAGATAGTCGCGGTAGCTCCTACAATGAGCAGTTCTTC. This translates into CSARDSRGSSYNEQFF.

This clonotype was recorded many times. This beta chain is a stray read from a library made for alpha chains; its abundance is not meaningful. For the CDR3, the DNA is TGTGCCAGCAGACCCGGACTAGCGGGACTCAGTAGCTCCTACAATGAGCAGTTCTTC. It translates to CASRPGLAGLSSSYNEQFF. V is TRBV3-1 and J is TRBJ2-1; 12 bases fit TRBD2. J gave up 0 bases and V 6 bases, and 12 bases lay outside the gene matches. This CDR3 has 19 residues. Germline loops: CDR1 LGHDT, CDR2 YNNKEL (reference sequence).

The sample holds many counts of this clonotype. This beta chain represents an off-target read in a library built for alpha chains; its size is of limited meaning. The rearrangement uses TRBV2 and TRBJ2-7; either TRBD1 or TRBD2 may supply D (5 bases each). This CDR3 contains 16 residues. Germline V gene lookup returns CDR1 SNHLY and CDR2 FYNNEI. V was clipped by 5 bases and J by 2 bases, with 19 bases between them. The CDR3 protein is CASSRLWGTPTYEQYF. CDR3 nucleotide sequence: TGTGCCAGCAGTCGACTTTGGGGGACCCCTACCTACGAGCAGTACTTC.